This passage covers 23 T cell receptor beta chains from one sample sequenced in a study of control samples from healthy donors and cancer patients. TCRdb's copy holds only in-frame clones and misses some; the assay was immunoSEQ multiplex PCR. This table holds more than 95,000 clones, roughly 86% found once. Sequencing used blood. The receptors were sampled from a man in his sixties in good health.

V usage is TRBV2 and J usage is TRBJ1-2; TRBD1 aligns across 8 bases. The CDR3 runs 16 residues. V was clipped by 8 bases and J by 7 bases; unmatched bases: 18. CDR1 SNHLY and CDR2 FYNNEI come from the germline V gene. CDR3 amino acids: CASGLGQGYLLGGYTF. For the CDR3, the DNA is TGTGCCAGCGGGCTCGGACAGGGTTATTTGCTGGGTGGCTACACCTTC.

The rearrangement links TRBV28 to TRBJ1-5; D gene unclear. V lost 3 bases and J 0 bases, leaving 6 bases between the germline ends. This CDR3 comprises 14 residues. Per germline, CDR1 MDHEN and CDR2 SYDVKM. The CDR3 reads CASSFHLSNQPQHF. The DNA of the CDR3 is TGTGCCAGCAGTTTCCACCTTAGCAATCAGCCCCAGCATTTT.

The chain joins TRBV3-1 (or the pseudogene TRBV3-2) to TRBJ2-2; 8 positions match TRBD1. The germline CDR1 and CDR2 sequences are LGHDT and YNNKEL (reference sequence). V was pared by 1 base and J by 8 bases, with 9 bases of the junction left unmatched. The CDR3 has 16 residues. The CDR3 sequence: CASSQAITGGVGELFF. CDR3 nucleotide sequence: TGTGCCAGCAGCCAAGCTATTACAGGGGGTGTAGGGGAGCTGTTTTTT.

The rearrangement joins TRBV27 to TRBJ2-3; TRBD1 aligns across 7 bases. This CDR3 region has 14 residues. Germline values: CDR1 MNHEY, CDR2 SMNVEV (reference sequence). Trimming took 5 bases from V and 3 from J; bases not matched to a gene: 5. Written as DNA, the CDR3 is TGTGCCAGCAGTAGGGGGCTGGGGACAGATACGCAGTATTTT. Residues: CASSRGLGTDTQYF.

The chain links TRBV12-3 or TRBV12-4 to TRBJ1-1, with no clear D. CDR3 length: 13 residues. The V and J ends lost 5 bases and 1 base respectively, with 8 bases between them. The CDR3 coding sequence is TGTGCCAGCAGTGCCTCGGGGAACACTGAAGCTTTCTTT. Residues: CASSASGNTEAFF.

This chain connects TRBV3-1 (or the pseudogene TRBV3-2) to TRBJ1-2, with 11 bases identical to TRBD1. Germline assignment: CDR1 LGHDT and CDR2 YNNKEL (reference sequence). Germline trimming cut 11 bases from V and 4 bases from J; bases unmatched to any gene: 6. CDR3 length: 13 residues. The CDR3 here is CAVQGQGAYGYTF. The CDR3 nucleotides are TGTGCCGTACAAGGACAGGGGGCCTATGGCTACACCTTC.

The DNA for the CDR3 is TGTGCCACCAGTGATTTCAGCGGGGGGGGCTCCTACGAGCAGTACTTC. Protein sequence: CATSDFSGGGSYEQYF. This chain uses TRBV24-1 with TRBJ2-7; 10 nucleotides line up with TRBD2. The germline V gene has CDR1 KGHDR and CDR2 SFDVKD. The CDR3 sequence is 16 residues long. The V gene end was trimmed by 1 base and the J gene end by 0 bases; junction bases not matched to a gene: 2.

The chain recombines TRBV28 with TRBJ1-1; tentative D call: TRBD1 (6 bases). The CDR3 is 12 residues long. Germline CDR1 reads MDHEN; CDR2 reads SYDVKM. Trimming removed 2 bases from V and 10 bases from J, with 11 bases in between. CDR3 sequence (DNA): TGTGCCAGCAGTTTAGGGGGGCGTATAGCTTTCTTT. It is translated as CASSLGGRIAFF.

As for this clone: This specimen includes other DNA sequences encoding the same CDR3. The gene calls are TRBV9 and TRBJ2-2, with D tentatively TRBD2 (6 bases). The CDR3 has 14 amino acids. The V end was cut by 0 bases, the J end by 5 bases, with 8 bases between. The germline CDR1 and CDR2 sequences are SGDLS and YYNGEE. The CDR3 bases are TGTGCCAGCAGCGTAGCCAGCGGGACCGGGGAGCTGTTTTTT. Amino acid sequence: CASSVASGTGELFF.

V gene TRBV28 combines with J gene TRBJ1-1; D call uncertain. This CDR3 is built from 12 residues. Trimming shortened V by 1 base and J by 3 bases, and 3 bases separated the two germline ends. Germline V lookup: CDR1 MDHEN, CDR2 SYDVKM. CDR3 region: CASSLLDTEAFF. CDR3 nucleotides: TGTGCCAGCAGTTTATTGGACACTGAAGCTTTCTTT.

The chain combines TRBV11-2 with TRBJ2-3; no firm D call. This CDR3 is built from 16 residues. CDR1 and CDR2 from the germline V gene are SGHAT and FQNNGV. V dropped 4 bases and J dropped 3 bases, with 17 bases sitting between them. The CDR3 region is CASSSIRTQLTDTQYF. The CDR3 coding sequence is TGTGCCAGCAGCTCCATAAGAACCCAACTTACAGATACGCAGTATTTT.

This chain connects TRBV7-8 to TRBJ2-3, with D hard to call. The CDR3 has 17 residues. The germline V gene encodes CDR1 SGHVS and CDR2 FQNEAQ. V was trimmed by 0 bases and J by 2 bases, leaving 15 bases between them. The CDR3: CASSLASTPIDTDTQYF. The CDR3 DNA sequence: TGTGCCAGCAGCTTAGCATCCACCCCGATAGACACAGATACGCAGTATTTT. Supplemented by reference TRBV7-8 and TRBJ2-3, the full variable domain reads GAGVSQSPRYKVAKRGQDVALRCDPISGHVSLFWYQQALGQGPEFLTYFQNEAQLDKSGLPSDRFFAERPEGSVSTLKIQRTQQEDSAVYLCASSLASTPIDTDTQYFGPGTRLTVL.

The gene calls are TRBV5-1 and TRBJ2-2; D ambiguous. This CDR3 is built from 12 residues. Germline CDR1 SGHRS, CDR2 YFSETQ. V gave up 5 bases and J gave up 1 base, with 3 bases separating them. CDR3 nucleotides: TGCGCCAGCAGGTGGAACACCGGGGAGCTGTTTTTT. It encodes CASRWNTGELFF.

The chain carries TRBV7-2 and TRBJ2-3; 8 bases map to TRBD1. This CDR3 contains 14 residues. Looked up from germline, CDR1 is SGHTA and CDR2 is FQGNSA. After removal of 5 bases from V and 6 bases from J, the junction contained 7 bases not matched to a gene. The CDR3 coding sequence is TGTGCCAGCAGCCAAGGACAGGGATGGGATACGCAGTATTTT. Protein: CASSQGQGWDTQYF.

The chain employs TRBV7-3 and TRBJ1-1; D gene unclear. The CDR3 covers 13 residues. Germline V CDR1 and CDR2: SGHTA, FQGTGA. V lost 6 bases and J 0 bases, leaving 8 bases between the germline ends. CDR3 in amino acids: CASRQTVNTEAFF. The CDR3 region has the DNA TGTGCCAGCAGGCAAACGGTGAACACTGAAGCTTTCTTT.

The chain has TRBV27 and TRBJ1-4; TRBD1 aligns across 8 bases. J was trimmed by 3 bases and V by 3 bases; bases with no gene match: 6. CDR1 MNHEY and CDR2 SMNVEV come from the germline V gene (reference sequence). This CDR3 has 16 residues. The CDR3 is CASSFDRGVSNEKLFF. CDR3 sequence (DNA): TGTGCCAGCAGTTTCGACAGGGGTGTATCTAATGAAAAACTGTTTTTT. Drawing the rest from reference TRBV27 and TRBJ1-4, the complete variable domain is EAQVTQNPRYLITVTGKKLTVTCSQNMNHEYMSWYRQDPGLGLRQIYYSMNVEVTDKGDVPEGYKVSRKEKRNFPLILESPSPNQTSLYFCASSFDRGVSNEKLFFGSGTQLSVL.

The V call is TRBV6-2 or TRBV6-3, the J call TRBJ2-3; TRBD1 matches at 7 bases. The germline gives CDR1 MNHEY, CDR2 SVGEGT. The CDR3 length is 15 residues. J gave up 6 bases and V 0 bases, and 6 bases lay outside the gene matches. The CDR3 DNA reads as TGTGCCAGCAGTTACTCGAGAGGGGGCTCCGATACGCAGTATTTT. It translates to CASSYSRGGSDTQYF.

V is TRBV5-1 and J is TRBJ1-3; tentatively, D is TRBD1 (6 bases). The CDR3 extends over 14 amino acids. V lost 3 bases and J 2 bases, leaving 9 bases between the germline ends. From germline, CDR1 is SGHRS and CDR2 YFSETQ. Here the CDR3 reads CASSYDRTGNTIYF. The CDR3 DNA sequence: TGCGCCAGCAGCTACGACAGGACTGGAAACACCATATATTTT.

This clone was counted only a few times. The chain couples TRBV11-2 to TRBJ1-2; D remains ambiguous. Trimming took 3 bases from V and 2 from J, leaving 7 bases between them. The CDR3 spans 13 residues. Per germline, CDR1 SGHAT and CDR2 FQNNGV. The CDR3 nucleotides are TGTGCCAGCAGCTTGGCGCAGAACTATGGCTACACCTTC. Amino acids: CASSLAQNYGYTF.

The DNA for the CDR3 is TGTGCCAGCAGCCAAGAATCGGGGGGGGCCGGCAATGAGCAGTTCTTC. Its translation is CASSQESGGAGNEQFF. The chain carries TRBV3-1 (or the pseudogene TRBV3-2) and TRBJ2-1; 8 positions match TRBD2. J gave up 6 bases and V 0 bases, and 7 bases lay outside the gene matches. Germline lookup yields CDR1 LGHDT and CDR2 YNNKEL (reference sequence). CDR3 size: 16 residues.

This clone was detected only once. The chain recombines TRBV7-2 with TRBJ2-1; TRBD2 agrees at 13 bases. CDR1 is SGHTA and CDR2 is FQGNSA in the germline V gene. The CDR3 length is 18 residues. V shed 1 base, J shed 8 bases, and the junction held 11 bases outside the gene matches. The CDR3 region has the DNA TGTGCCAGCAGCTTAGGGGGAGGGACTAGCGGGGTCATCGATGAGCAGTTCTTC. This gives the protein CASSLGGGTSGVIDEQFF. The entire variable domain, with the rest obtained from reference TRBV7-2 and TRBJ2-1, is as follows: GAGVSQSPSNKVTEKGKDVELRCDPISGHTALYWYRQSLGQGLEFLIYFQGNSAPDKSGLPSDRFSAERTGGSVSTLTIQRTQQEDSAVYLCASSLGGGTSGVIDEQFFGPGTRLTVL.

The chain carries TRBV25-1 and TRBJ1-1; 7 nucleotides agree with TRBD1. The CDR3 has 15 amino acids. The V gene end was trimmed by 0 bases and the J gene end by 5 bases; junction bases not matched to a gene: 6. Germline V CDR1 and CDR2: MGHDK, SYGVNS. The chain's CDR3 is CASSEYRTGRTEAFF. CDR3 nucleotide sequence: TGTGCCAGCAGTGAATATCGGACAGGTAGGACTGAAGCTTTCTTT. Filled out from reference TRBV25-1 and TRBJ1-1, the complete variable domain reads EADIYQTPRYLVIGTGKKITLECSQTMGHDKMYWYQQDPGMELHLIHYSYGVNSTEKGDLSSESTVSRIRTEHFPLTLESARPSHTSQYLCASSEYRTGRTEAFFGQGTRLTVV.

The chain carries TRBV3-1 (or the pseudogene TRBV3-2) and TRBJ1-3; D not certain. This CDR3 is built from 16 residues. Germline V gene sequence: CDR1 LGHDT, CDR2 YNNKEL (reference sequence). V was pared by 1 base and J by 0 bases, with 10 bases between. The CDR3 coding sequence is TGTGCCAGCAGCCAAGGGGTCCAGATCTCTGGAAACACCATATATTTT. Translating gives CASSQGVQISGNTIYF.